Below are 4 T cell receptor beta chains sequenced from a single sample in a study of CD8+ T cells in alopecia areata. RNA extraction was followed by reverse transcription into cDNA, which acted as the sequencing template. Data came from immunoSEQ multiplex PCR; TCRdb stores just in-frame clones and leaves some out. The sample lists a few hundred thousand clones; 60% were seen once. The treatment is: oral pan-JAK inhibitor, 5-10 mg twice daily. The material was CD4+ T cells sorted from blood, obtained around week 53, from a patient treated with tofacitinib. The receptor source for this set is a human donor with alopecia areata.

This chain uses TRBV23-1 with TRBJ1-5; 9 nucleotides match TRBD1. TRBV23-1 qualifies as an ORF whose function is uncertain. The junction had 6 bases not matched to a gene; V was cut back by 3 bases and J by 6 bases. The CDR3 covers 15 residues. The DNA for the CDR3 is TGCGCCAGCAGTCACGGGACAGGGATGGTTCAGCCCCAGCATTTT. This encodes CASSHGTGMVQPQHF.

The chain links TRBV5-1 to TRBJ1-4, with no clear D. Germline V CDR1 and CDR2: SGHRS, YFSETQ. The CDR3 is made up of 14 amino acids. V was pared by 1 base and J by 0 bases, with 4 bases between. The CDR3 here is CASSLRATNEKLFF. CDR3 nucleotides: TGCGCCAGCAGCTTGCGAGCAACTAATGAAAAACTGTTTTTT.

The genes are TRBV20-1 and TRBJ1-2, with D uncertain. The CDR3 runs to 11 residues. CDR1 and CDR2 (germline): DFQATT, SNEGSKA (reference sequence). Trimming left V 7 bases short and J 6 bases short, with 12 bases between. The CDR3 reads CSVVMADGYTF. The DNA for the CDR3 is TGCAGTGTGGTAATGGCTGATGGCTACACCTTC.

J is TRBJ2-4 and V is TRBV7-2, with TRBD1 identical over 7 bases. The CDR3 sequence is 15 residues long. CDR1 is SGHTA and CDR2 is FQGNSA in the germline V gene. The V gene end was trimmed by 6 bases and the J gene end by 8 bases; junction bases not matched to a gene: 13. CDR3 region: CASRPYRGPKDIQYF. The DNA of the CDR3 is TGTGCCAGCAGACCCTACAGGGGCCCAAAGGACATTCAGTACTTC.